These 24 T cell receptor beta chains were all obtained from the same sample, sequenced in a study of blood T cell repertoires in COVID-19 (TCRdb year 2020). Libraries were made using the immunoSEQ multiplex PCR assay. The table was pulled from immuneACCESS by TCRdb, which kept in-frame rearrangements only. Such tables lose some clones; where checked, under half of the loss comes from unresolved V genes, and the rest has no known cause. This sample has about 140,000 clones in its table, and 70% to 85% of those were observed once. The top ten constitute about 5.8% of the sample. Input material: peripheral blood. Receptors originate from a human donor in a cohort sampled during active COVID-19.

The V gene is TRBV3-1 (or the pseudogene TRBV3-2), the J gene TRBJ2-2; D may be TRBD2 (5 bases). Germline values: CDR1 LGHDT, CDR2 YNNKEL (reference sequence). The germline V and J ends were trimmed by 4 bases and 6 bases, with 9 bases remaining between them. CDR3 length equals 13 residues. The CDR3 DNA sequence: TGTGCCAGCAGCCCGAGGGTGGCCGGGGAGCTGTTTTTT. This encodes CASSPRVAGELFF.

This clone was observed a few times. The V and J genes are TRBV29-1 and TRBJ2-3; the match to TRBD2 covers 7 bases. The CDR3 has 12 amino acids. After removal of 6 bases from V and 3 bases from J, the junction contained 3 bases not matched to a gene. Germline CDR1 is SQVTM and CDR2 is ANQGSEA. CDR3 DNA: TGCAGCGTGGGGGGGAGGACAGATACGCAGTATTTT. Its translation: CSVGGRTDTQYF.

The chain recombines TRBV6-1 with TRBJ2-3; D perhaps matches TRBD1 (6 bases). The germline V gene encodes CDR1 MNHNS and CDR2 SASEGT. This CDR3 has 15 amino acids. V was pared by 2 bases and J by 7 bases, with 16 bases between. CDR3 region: CASSERTASTNTQYF. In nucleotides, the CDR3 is TGTGCCAGCAGTGAAAGGACAGCCAGCACGAATACGCAGTATTTT.

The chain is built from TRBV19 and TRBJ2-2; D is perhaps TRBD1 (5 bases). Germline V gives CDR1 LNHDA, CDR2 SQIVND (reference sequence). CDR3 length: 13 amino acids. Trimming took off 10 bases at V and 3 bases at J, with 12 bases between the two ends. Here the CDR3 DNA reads TGTGCCACCCTACAGGTCTACACCGGGGAGCTGTTTTTT. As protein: CATLQVYTGELFF.

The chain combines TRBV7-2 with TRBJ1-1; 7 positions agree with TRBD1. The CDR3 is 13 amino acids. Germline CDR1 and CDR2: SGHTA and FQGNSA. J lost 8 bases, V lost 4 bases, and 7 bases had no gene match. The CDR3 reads CASSSSGGFEAFF. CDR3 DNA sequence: TGTGCCAGCAGCTCCTCAGGGGGATTCGAAGCTTTCTTT.

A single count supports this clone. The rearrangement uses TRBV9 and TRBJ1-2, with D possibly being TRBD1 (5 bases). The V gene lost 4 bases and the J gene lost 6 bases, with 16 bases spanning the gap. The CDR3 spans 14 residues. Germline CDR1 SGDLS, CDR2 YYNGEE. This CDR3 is CASSSSVGANGYTF. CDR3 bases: TGTGCCAGCAGCTCTTCGGTAGGGGCCAATGGCTACACCTTC.

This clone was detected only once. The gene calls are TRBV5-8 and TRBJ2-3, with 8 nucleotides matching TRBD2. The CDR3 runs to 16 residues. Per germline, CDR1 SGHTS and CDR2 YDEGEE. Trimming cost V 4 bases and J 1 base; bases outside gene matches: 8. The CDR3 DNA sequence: TGTGCCAGCAGCGCGGGACTAGTTGTGGGCACAGATACGCAGTATTTT. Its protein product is CASSAGLVVGTDTQYF.

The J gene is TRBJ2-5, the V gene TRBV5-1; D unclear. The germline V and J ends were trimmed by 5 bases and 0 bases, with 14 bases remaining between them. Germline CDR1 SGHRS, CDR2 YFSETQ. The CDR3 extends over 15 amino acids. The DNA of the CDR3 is TGCGCCAGCAGACTGAGGTCAGAACACCAAGAGACCCAGTACTTC. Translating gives CASRLRSEHQETQYF. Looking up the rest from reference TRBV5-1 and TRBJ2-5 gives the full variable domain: KAGVTQTPRYLIKTRGQQVTLSCSPISGHRSVSWYQQTPGQGLQFLFEYFSETQRNKGNFPGRFSGRQFSNSRSEMNVSTLELGDSALYLCASRLRSEHQETQYFGPGTRLLVL.

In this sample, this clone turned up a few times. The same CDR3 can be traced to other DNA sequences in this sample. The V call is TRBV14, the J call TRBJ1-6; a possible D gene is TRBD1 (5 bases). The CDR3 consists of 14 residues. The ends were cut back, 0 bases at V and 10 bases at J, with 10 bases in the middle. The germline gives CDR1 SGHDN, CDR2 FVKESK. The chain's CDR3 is CASSQEGRGSPLHF. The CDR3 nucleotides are TGTGCCAGCAGCCAAGAAGGAAGGGGATCACCCCTCCACTTT.

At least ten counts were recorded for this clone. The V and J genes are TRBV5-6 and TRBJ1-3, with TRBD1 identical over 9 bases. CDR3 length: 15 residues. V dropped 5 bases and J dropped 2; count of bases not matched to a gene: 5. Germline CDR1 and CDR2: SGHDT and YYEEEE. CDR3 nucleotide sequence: TGTGCCAGCAGTGGGACAGGGTACGCTGGAAACACCATATATTTT. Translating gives CASSGTGYAGNTIYF.

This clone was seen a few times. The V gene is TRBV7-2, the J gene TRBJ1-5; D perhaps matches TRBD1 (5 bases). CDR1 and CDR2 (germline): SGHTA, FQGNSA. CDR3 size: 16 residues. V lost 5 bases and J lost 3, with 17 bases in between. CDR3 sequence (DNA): TGTGCCAGCAGCGTAGACAGCGGGGGAACCAATCAGCCCCAGCATTTT. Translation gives CASSVDSGGTNQPQHF.

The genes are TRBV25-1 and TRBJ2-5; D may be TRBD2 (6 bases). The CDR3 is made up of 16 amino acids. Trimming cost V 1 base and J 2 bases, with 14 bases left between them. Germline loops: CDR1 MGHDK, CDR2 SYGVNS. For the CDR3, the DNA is TGTGCCAGCAGTGAATTGGCTAGCGACTCACAAGAGACCCAGTACTTC. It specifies CASSELASDSQETQYF.

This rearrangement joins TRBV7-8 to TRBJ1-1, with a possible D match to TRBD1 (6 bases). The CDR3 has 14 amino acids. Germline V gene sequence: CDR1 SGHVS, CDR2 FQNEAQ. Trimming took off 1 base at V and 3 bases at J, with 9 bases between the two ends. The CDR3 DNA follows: TGTGCCAGCAGCTTAGGGGGGCGCGACACTGAAGCTTTCTTT. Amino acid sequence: CASSLGGRDTEAFF.

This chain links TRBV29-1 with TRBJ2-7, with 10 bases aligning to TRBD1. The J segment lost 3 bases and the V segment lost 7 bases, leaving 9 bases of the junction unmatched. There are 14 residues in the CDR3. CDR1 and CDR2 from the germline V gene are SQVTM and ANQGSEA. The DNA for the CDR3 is TGCAGCGCCGAAGCGGGACAGGGGATCTACGAGCAGTACTTC. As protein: CSAEAGQGIYEQYF.

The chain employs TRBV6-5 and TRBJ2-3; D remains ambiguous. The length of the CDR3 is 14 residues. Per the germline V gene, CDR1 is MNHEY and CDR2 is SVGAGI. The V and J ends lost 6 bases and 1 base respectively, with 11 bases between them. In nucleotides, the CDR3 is TGTGCCAGCAGAACAAGTTTTGGCACAGATACGCAGTATTTT. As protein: CASRTSFGTDTQYF.

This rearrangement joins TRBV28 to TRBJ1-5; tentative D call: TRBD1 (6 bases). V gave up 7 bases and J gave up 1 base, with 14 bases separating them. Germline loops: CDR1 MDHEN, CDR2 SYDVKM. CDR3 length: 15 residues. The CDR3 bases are TGTGCCAGCACCCTCAGGGGAGTAAGCAATCAGCCCCAGCATTTT. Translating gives CASTLRGVSNQPQHF.

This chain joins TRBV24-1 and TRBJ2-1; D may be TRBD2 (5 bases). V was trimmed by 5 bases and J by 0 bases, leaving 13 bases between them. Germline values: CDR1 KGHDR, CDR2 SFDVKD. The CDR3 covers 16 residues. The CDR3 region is CATSAVTGSSYNEQFF. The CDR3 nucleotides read TGTGCCACCAGTGCGGTGACTGGGAGCTCCTACAATGAGCAGTTCTTC.

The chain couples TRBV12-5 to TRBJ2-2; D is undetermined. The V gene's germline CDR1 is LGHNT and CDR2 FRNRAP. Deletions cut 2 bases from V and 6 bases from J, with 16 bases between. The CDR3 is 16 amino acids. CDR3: CASGLPPPRGSGELFF. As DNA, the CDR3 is TGTGCTAGTGGTTTGCCCCCCCCCAGAGGATCCGGGGAGCTGTTTTTT.

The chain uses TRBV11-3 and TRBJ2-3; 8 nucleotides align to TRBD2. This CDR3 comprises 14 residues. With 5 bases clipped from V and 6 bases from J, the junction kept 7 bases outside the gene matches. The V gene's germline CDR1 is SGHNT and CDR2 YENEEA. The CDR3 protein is CASSPGTSWDTQYF. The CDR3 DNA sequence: TGTGCCAGCAGCCCCGGGACTAGTTGGGATACGCAGTATTTT. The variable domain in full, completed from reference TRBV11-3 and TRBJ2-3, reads EAGVVQSPRYKIIEKKQPVAFWCNPISGHNTLYWYLQNLGQGPELLIRYENEEAVDDSQLPKDRFSAERLKGVDSTLKIQPAELGDSAVYLCASSPGTSWDTQYFGPGTRLTVL.

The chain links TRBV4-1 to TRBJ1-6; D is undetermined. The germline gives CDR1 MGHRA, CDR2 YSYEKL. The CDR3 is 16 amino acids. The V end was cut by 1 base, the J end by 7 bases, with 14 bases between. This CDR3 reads CASSQATSLGNSPLHF. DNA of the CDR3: TGCGCCAGCAGCCAAGCCACCTCGTTGGGCAATTCACCCCTCCACTTT.

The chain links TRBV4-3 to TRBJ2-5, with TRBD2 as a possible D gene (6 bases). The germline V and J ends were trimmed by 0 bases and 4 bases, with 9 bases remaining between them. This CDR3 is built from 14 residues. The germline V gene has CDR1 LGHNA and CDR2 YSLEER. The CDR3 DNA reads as TGCGCCAGCAGCCAAGATGCGGGGCGAGAGACCCAGTACTTC. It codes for CASSQDAGRETQYF.

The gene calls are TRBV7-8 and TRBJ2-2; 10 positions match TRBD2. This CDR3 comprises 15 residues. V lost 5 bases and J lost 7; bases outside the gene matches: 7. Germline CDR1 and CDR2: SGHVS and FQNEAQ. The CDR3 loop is CASSQSGGEVGELFF. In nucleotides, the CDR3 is TGTGCCAGCAGCCAGAGCGGGGGGGAGGTCGGGGAGCTGTTTTTT.

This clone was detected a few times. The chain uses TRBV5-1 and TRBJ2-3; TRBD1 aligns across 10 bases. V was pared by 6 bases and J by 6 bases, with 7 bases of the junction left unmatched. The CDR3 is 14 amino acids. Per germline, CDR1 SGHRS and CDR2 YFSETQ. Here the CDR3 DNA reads TGCGCCAGCAATATCCGGACAGGGGGGGATACGCAGTATTTT. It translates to CASNIRTGGDTQYF.

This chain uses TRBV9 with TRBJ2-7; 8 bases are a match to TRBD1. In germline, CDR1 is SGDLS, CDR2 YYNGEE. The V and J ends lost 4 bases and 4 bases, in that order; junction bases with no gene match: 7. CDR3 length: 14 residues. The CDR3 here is CASSPGQGAYEQYF. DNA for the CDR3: TGTGCCAGCAGCCCAGGACAGGGAGCATACGAGCAGTACTTC.